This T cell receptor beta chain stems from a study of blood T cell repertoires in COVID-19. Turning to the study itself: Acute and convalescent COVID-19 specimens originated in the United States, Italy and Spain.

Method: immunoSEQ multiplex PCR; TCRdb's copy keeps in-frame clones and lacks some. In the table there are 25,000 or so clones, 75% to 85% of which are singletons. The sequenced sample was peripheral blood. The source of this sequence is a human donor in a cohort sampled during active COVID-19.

CDR3 residues: CASRDPGQGAKNIQYF. The CDR3 bases are TGTGCCAGTAGGGATCCGGGACAGGGGGCCAAAAACATTCAGTACTTC. This chain connects TRBV19 to TRBJ2-4; TRBD1 matches at 10 bases. The CDR3 runs 16 residues. Germline assignment: CDR1 LNHDA and CDR2 SQIVND (reference sequence). V was clipped by 6 bases and J by 1 base; unmatched bases: 6.